The next 6 T cell receptor delta chains were all read from a single sample in a study of gamma-delta chains in newborns, infants, children. TCRdb reapplied CATT to the reads. The table includes several thousand delta-chain clones, roughly 3.9% detected once. Sequencing was carried out using blood. These TCRs come from a child who was a newborn, infant or young child, either healthy, febrile or measles-vaccinated (not recorded which).

By sample share, this clone is large. Different DNA sequences within this sample yield the same CDR3. The V gene is TRDV1, the J gene TRDJ1; D gene ambiguous. The germline V gene encodes CDR1 TSWWSYY and CDR2 QGS. The length of the CDR3 is 12 residues. Trimming left V 0 bases short and J 9 bases short, with 8 bases between. The DNA of the CDR3 is TGTGCTCTTGGGGAACTTCAGGACCAACTCATCTTT. It codes for CALGELQDQLIF.

This clone has just a few counts. The protein that TCRdb holds for this DNA derives from a much larger clone and differs from the translated DNA at residue 14, which likely indicates a read error; the protein shown here is translated from the DNA. The V call is TRDV2, the J call TRDJ3, with a possible D match to TRDD3 (6 bases). CDR1 GEAIGNYY and CDR2 EKD come from the germline V gene. The CDR3 is 17 amino acids. CDR3 DNA sequence: TGTGCCTGTGACCCTTTTTCGGATACCTGGGACACCCGACGGATGTTTTTC. Its protein is CACDPFSDTWDTRRMFF.

There are a few counts of this clone. This DNA's translation differs at residue 4 from TCRdb's protein, which comes from a much larger clone; a read error is likely, and the protein shown is translated from the DNA. J is TRDJ3 and V is TRDV2; tentative D call: TRDD3 (5 bases). V shed 5 bases and J shed 2 bases, with 15 bases lying between them. The CDR3 has 17 residues. CDR1 is GEAIGNYY, CDR2 EKD, per germline. The chain's CDR3 is CACGPFSDTWDTRQMFF. In nucleotides, the CDR3 is TGTGCCTGTGGCCCTTTTTCGGATACCTGGGACACCCGACAGATGTTTTTC.

This clone was counted between two and nine times. TCRdb's entry gives the protein of a much larger clone, which mismatches this DNA's translation at residue 7, likely from a read error; the protein reported here is translated from the DNA. J is TRDJ1 and V is TRDV1; 10 bases are a match to TRDD3. Germline CDR1 and CDR2: TSWWSYY and QGS. This CDR3 is 20 amino acids long. J gave up 2 bases and V 0 bases, and 15 bases lay outside the gene matches. The chain's CDR3 is CALGELERAGDTPETDKLIF. CDR3 coding DNA: TGTGCTCTTGGGGAACTTGAGAGGGCGGGGGATACGCCGGAGACCGATAAACTCATCTTT.

There are a few counts of this clone. Given a much more abundant clone one base away, this may be a read error. Additional DNA sequences in this sample encode the identical CDR3. The rearrangement uses TRDV1 and TRDJ1; 7 bases are shared with TRDD3. The length of the CDR3 is 17 residues. Germline V gene data show CDR1 as TSWWSYY and CDR2 as QGS. In DNA form, the CDR3 reads TGTGCCCTTGGGGACAAGGTGCTGGGGGGATACACCGATAAACTCATCTTT. Its translation: CALGDKVLGGYTDKLIF.

Remarks on this clone: This DNA translates differently at residue 17 from the TCRdb protein, which is that of a much larger clone; a read error is likely, and the protein shown is the DNA's own translation. The rearrangement joins TRDV1 to TRDJ3, with D perhaps being TRDD1 or TRDD3 (5 bases each). This CDR3 has 20 amino acids. Germline V gene sequence: CDR1 TSWWSYY, CDR2 QGS. In DNA, the CDR3 is TGTGCTCTTGGGTCCAGAAATCCGCTCCCGAGCTCCTGGGACACCCGACGGATGTTTTTC. This translates into CALGSRNPLPSSWDTRRMFF.